This T cell receptor (beta chain) was identified in a study of blood T cell repertoires in COVID-19. This CDR3 region has 15 residues. From germline, CDR1 is SGHTA and CDR2 FQGTGA. Trimming stripped 1 base from V and 7 bases from J, with 11 bases between. TCRdb keeps only in-frame clones here, not all; method: immunoSEQ multiplex PCR. The repertoire holds about 160,000 clones, with more than 70% as singletons. Sample: PBMCs or T cells enriched from blood (not recorded which). The chain links TRBV7-3 to TRBJ1-6, with a possible D match to TRBD1 (6 bases). The source of this sequence is a man aged 55 to 70 who had recovered from COVID-19. As DNA, the CDR3 is TGTGCCAGCAGCTTAATGGGTCAGGGGAATTCACCCCTCCACTTT. This gives the protein CASSLMGQGNSPLHF.